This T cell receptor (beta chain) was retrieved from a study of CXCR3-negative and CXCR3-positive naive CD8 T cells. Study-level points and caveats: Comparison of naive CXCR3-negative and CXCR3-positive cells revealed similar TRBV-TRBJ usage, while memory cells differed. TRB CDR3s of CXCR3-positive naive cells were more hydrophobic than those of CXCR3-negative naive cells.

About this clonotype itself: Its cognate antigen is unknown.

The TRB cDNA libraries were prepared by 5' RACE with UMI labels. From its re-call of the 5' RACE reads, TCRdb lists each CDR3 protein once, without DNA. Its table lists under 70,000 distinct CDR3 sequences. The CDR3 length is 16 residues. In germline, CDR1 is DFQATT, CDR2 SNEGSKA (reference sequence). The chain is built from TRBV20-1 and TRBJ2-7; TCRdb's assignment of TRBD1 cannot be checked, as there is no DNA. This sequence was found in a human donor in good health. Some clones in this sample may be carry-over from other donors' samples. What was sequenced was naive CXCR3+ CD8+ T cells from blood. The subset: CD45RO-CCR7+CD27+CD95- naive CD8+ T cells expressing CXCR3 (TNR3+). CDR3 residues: CSAVDPDRAFRYEQYF.